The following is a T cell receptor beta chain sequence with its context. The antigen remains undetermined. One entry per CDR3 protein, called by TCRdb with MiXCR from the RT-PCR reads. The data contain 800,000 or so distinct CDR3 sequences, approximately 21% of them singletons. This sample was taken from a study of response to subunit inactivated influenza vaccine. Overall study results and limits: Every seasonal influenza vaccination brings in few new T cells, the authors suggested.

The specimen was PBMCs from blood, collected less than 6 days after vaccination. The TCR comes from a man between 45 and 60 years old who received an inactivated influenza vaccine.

For the CDR3, the DNA is TGTGCCAGCAGCTTACAATACAGCTCCTACGAGCAGTACTTC. The encoded protein is CASSLQYSSYEQYF. This sequence joins TRBV7-2 and TRBJ2-7, with D unresolved. The CDR3 consists of 14 residues. V was cut by 2 bases and J by 0 bases, with 8 bases left in between. Germline values: CDR1 SGHTA, CDR2 FQGNSA.